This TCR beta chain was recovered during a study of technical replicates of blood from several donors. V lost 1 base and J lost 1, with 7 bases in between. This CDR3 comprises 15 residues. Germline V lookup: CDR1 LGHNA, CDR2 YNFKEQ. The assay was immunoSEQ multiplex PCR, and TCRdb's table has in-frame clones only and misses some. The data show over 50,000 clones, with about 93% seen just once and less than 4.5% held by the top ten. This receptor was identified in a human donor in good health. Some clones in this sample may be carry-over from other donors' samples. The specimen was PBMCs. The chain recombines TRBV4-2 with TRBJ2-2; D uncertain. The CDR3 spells CASSQGRENTGELFF. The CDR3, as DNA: TGTGCCAGCAGCCAAGGAAGAGAGAACACCGGGGAGCTGTTTTTT.